This TCR beta chain was recovered during a study of PD-1 blockade in mismatch repair-deficient tumors. Germline-derived CDR1 and CDR2 are SQVTM and ANQGSEA. The CDR3 runs 11 residues. Deletions cut 6 bases from V and 6 bases from J, with 10 bases between. Sequencing used immunoSEQ multiplex PCR; TCRdb keeps in-frame clones, though not all of them. The table records some 66,000 clones, approximately 90% of them present only once. The sequenced sample was peripheral blood, obtained 52 weeks after starting pembrolizumab. The gene calls are TRBV29-1 and TRBJ2-3; D is ambiguous. The receptor comes from an adult with mismatch repair-deficient cancer. The CDR3 sequence: CSVQSGDTQYF. Written as DNA, the CDR3 is TGCAGCGTCCAGAGTGGGGATACGCAGTATTTT.